These 13 T cell receptor beta chains were sequenced from one sample in a study of shared clonotypes between healthy human individuals. The method was immunoSEQ multiplex PCR; TCRdb's version includes in-frame clones alone and lacks a portion of them. The data show roughly 2,500,000 clones, over 85% seen once. The sample consisted of naive CD4+ T cells from PBMCs. Subset in this sample: CD45RA+ positively selected. These receptors all stem from a man in his late teens or twenties in good health. Some clones in this sample may be carry-over from other donors' samples.

V gene TRBV28 combines with J gene TRBJ2-5; no reliable D call. CDR3 size: 12 residues. Germline loops: CDR1 MDHEN, CDR2 SYDVKM. V lost 6 bases to trimming and J lost 5 bases, with 10 bases between them. The CDR3 region has the DNA TGTGCCAGCAGCAAGAGTTTGGAGACCCAGTACTTC. Protein product: CASSKSLETQYF.

The chain recombines TRBV27 with TRBJ2-7; D might be TRBD2 (6 bases). The CDR3 extends over 11 amino acids. Trimming removed 10 bases from V and 3 bases from J, with 10 bases in between. The germline V gene encodes CDR1 MNHEY and CDR2 SMNVEV (reference sequence). This chain's CDR3 is CATGGGYEQYF. CDR3 coding DNA: TGTGCCACCGGGGGTGGCTACGAGCAGTACTTC.

The rearrangement uses TRBV6-6 and TRBJ2-7; TRBD1 agrees at 8 bases. The germline CDR1 and CDR2 sequences are MNHNY and SVGAGI (reference sequence). The length of the CDR3 is 12 residues. Trimming took 5 bases from V and 6 from J; bases not matched to a gene: 3. CDR3 region: CASSRRGREQYF. The CDR3 nucleotides read TGTGCCAGCAGTCGCAGGGGGCGCGAGCAGTACTTC.

This chain uses TRBV5-1 with TRBJ2-5; 7 bases align to TRBD1. The CDR3 loop spans 15 amino acids. Losses at the gene ends were 4 bases for V and 2 bases for J; bases not matched to a gene: 8. Looked up from germline, CDR1 is SGHRS and CDR2 is YFSETQ. Here the CDR3 DNA reads TGCGCCAGCAGCCAGGGGGTCAGGGAACAAGAGACCCAGTACTTC. This codes for CASSQGVREQETQYF.

The gene calls are TRBV5-1 and TRBJ1-2; maybe TRBD1 (6 bases). CDR3 size: 16 residues. The germline CDR1 and CDR2 sequences are SGHRS and YFSETQ. V was clipped by 4 bases and J by 4 bases, with 20 bases between them. The CDR3 sequence is CASSVGASGRVYGYTF. The CDR3 coding sequence is TGCGCCAGCAGCGTGGGGGCCTCCGGACGGGTCTATGGCTACACCTTC.

The V gene is TRBV7-2, the J gene TRBJ2-7; 10 bases line up with TRBD1. The CDR3 consists of 14 residues. CDR1 and CDR2 from the germline V gene are SGHTA and FQGNSA. The trim removed 5 bases at V and 4 bases at J, leaving 5 bases unmatched. CDR3 in DNA: TGTGCCAGCAGCAGAGACAGGGGGCGGTACGAGCAGTACTTC. Its protein is CASSRDRGRYEQYF.

This chain uses TRBV5-1 with TRBJ2-7, with D possibly matching TRBD1 (7 bases). This CDR3 contains 15 residues. V was clipped by 5 bases and J by 6 bases, with 21 bases between them. Looked up from germline, CDR1 is SGHRS and CDR2 is YFSETQ. In DNA form, the CDR3 reads TGCGCCAGCAGTTCTTACAGGGGAGGCCCTCTCGAGCAGTACTTC. Encoded protein: CASSSYRGGPLEQYF.

The chain is built from TRBV4-1 and TRBJ2-3; no reliable D call. Germline loops: CDR1 MGHRA, CDR2 YSYEKL. CDR3 length: 14 residues. The V end lost 0 bases, the J end lost 4 bases, and 8 bases lay between the germline ends. CDR3 bases: TGCGCCAGCAGCCAAGATCCTCTAGCAGATACGCAGTATTTT. This encodes CASSQDPLADTQYF.

The V call is TRBV29-1, the J call TRBJ1-3; D is perhaps TRBD1 (6 bases). This CDR3 region has 13 residues. Deletions cut 4 bases from V and 12 bases from J, with 19 bases between. CDR1 is SQVTM and CDR2 is ANQGSEA in the germline V gene. In DNA form, the CDR3 reads TGCAGCGTTGGAGGGCAGGGGAAACGGGGCATATATTTT. This codes for CSVGGQGKRGIYF.

This clone was seen once. J is TRBJ1-1 and V is TRBV7-9, with a weak D call TRBD1 (5 bases). Germline values: CDR1 SEHNR, CDR2 FQNEAQ (reference sequence). This CDR3 spans 17 amino acids. Trimming stripped 2 bases from V and 4 bases from J, with 20 bases between. The CDR3 loop is CASSLSGRALTSTEAFF. The DNA for the CDR3 is TGTGCCAGCAGCTTAAGCGGCAGGGCCTTAACGAGCACTGAAGCTTTCTTT.

The chain combines TRBV27 with TRBJ1-2; maybe TRBD1 (5 bases). Germline CDR1 reads MNHEY; CDR2 reads SMNVEV (reference sequence). Trimming took off 4 bases at V and 0 bases at J, with 15 bases between the two ends. The CDR3 runs 16 residues. CDR3 bases: TGTGCCAGCAGTTACGAACGGGGGGGAGCTAACTATGGCTACACCTTC. It encodes CASSYERGGANYGYTF.

This chain connects TRBV11-2 to TRBJ1-2; 10 bases are a match to TRBD1. CDR3 length: 12 amino acids. Unmatched junction bases numbered 6, after V lost 6 bases and J lost 11 bases. CDR1 is SGHAT and CDR2 is FQNNGV in the germline V gene. In DNA, the CDR3 is TGTGCCAGCAGGGGACGGACAGGGGGTTACACCTTC. As protein: CASRGRTGGYTF.

This sequence joins TRBV11-2 and TRBJ2-1; either TRBD1 or TRBD2 may fit D (5 bases each). This CDR3 is built from 18 residues. Germline lookup yields CDR1 SGHAT and CDR2 FQNNGV. V dropped 1 base and J dropped 5 bases, with 21 bases sitting between them. CDR3 residues: CASSLGFPSGLQDNEQFF. Written as DNA, the CDR3 is TGTGCCAGCAGCTTAGGTTTCCCGTCGGGGCTACAAGACAATGAGCAGTTCTTC.